This entry features one TCR beta chain sequence. The entry originates in a study of blood T cell repertoires in COVID-19. Trimming took 4 bases from V and 8 from J; bases not matched to a gene: 11. The germline V gene has CDR1 SGHRS and CDR2 YFSETQ. The CDR3 loop spans 14 amino acids. Measured with immunoSEQ multiplex PCR; TCRdb has only the in-frame clones, and not every one. The sample has roughly 150,000 clones, 70% to 85% seen once. This sequence originates from a woman under 30 who had been exposed to COVID-19. The chain uses TRBV5-1 and TRBJ1-2; 7 bases line up with TRBD1. The sample consisted of PBMCs or T cells enriched from blood (not recorded which). CDR3 loop: CASSPSGTDGGYTF. Here the CDR3 DNA reads TGCGCCAGCAGCCCCTCAGGGACAGATGGAGGCTACACCTTC.